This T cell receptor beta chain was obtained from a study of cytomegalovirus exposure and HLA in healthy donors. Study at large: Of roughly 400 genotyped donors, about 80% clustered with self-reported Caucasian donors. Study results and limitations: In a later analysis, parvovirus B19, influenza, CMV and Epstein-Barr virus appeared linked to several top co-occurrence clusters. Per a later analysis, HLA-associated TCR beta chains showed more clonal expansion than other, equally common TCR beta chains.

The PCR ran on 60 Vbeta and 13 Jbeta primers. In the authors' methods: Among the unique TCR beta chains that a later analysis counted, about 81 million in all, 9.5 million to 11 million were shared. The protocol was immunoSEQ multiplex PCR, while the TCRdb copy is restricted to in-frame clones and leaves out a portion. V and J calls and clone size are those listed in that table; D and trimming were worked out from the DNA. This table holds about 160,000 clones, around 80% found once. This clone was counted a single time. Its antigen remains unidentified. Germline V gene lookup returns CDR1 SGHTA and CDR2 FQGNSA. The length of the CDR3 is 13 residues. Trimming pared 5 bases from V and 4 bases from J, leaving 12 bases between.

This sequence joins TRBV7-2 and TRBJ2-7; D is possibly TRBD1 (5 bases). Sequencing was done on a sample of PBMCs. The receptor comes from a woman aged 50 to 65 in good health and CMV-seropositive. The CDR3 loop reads CASSPRTGYEQYF. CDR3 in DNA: TGTGCCAGCAGCCCGCGAACAGGTTACGAGCAGTACTTC.